These 2 T cell receptor beta chains came from one sample sequenced in a study of T cell repertoires in cytomegalovirus infection. TCRdb re-called the reads with MiXCR, one entry per CDR3 protein. The sample contains approximately 490,000 distinct CDR3 sequences, about 11% of which appear only once. Sequenced: PBMCs. Source of these receptors: a human donor in good health (CMV status not recorded). Some clones in this sample may be carry-over from other donors' samples.

The chain employs TRBV5-1 and TRBJ2-3, with TRBD2 matching 12 bases. Unmatched junction bases numbered 2, after V lost 3 bases and J lost 0 bases. The CDR3 covers 16 residues. Germline CDR1 is SGHRS and CDR2 is YFSETQ. The chain's CDR3 is CASSYGTSGSTDTQYF. The CDR3 bases are TGCGCCAGCAGCTACGGGACTAGCGGGAGCACAGATACGCAGTATTTT.

This clonotype was seen more than once but under ten times. The chain uses TRBV6-1 and TRBJ1-2, with D perhaps matching TRBD1 (6 bases). V lost 2 bases and J 5 bases, leaving 15 bases between the germline ends. The CDR3 consists of 15 residues. Germline values: CDR1 MNHNS, CDR2 SASEGT. The CDR3 DNA follows: TGTGCCAGCAGTGAAAGGTACACAGGGACGTATGGCTACACCTTC. As protein: CASSERYTGTYGYTF.